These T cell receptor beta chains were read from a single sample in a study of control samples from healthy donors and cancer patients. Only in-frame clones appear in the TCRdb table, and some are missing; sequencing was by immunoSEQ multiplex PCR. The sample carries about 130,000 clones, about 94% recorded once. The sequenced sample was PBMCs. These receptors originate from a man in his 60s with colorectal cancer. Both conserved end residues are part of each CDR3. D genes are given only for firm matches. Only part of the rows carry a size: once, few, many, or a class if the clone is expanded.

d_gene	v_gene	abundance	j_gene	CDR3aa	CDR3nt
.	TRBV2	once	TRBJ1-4	CASSEVSAINEKLFF	TGTGCCAGCAGTGAGGTTAGCGCGATCAATGAAAAACTGTTTTTT
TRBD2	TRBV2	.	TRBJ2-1	CASTGLAGAHEQFF	TGTGCCAGCACCGGACTAGCGGGGGCCCATGAGCAGTTCTTC
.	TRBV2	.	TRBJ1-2	CAGGVRAGENGYTF	TGTGCCGGGGGCGTAAGGGCAGGGGAGAATGGCTACACCTTC
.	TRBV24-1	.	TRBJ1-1	CATSDSGAEAFF	TGTGCCACCAGTGATTCGGGCGCGGAAGCTTTCTTT
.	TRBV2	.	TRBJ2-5	CASTDLGLKTQYF	TGTGCCAGCACCGATCTAGGACTGAAGACCCAGTACTTC
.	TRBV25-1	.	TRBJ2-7	CASSPMGNYEQYF	TGTGCCAGCAGTCCCATGGGCAACTACGAGCAGTACTTC
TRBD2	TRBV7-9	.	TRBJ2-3	CASSARLAGGPVGDTQYF	TGTGCCAGCAGCGCCCGACTAGCGGGGGGGCCGGTGGGAGATACGCAGTATTTT
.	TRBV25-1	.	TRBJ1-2	CASSDYSLGGYTF	TGTGCCAGCAGTGATTATAGCCTGGGAGGCTACACCTTC
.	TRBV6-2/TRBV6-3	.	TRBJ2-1	CASSYPPRHGGVFF	TGTGCCAGCAGTTACCCCCCTAGGCACGGGGGTGTGTTCTTC
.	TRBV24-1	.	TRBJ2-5	CATRDPTGETQYF	TGTGCCACCAGAGACCCTACGGGGGAGACCCAGTACTTC
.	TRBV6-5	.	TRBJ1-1	CASSPWTAGDTEAFF	TGTGCCAGCAGTCCCTGGACAGCGGGAGACACTGAAGCTTTCTTT
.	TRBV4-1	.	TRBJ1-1	CASSQGGRVNTEAFF	TGCGCCAGCAGCCAAGGGGGCAGGGTGAACACTGAAGCTTTCTTT
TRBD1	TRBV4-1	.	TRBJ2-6	CASSQGNGQGPSGANVLTF	TGCGCCAGCAGCCAAGGAAACGGACAGGGGCCCTCTGGGGCCAACGTCCTGACTTTC
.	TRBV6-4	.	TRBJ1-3	CASSDHRIRDTGNTIYF	TGTGCCAGCAGTGACCACAGAATACGGGATACCGGAAACACCATATATTTT
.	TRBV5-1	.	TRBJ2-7	CASSPGAYEQYF	TGCGCCAGCAGCCCCGGGGCCTACGAGCAGTACTTC
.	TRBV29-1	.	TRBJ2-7	CSAAQGVSYEQYF	TGCAGCGCTGCGCAAGGGGTCTCCTACGAGCAGTACTTC
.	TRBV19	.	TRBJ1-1	CASMSAVNTEAFF	TGTGCCAGTATGTCGGCGGTGAACACTGAAGCTTTCTTT
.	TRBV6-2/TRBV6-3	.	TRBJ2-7	CASSYPGSPSYEQYF	TGTGCCAGCAGTTACCCGGGTTCCCCCTCCTACGAGCAGTACTTC
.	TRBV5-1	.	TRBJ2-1	CASSPDRIYNEQFF	TGCGCCAGCAGCCCGGACAGAATCTACAATGAGCAGTTCTTC
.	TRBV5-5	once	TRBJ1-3	CASSLEGVGNTIYF	TGTGCCAGCAGCTTGGAAGGCGTCGGAAACACCATATATTTT
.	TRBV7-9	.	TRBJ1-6	CASSPSDPYNSPLHF	TGTGCCAGCAGCCCCTCTGACCCCTATAATTCACCCCTCCACTTT
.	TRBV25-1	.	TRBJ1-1	CASSQGGGWVTEAFF	TGTGCCAGCAGTCAAGGGGGGGGTTGGGTTACTGAAGCTTTCTTT
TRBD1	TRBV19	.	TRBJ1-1	CASSPRAGQGGAGTEAFF	TGTGCCAGTAGTCCACGAGCGGGACAGGGGGGTGCAGGCACTGAAGCTTTCTTT
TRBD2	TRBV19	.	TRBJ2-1	CASSISSGARDEQFF	TGTGCCAGTAGTATATCTAGCGGGGCGAGGGATGAGCAGTTCTTC
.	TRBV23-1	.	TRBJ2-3	CASSQSRQGADTQYF	TGCGCCAGCAGTCAATCGAGACAAGGCGCAGATACGCAGTATTTT
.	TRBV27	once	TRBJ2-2	CASSFTGGVSTGELFF	TGTGCCAGCAGTTTCACGGGGGGCGTGAGCACCGGGGAGCTGTTTTTT
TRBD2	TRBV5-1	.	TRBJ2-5	CASSAVWVAGEAETQYF	TGCGCCAGCAGCGCGGTGTGGGTAGCGGGGGAGGCAGAGACCCAGTACTTC
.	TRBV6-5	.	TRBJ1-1	CASSYSIIEPNTEAFF	TGTGCCAGCAGTTACTCGATAATAGAGCCGAACACTGAAGCTTTCTTT
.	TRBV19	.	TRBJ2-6	CASSSGRDSGANVLTF	TGTGCCAGTAGTAGTGGTAGGGACTCTGGGGCCAACGTCCTGACTTTC
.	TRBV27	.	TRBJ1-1	CASSQRGGTEAFF	TGTGCCAGCTCCCAGCGGGGGGGCACTGAAGCTTTCTTT
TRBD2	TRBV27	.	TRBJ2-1	CASSLSFERGYNEQFF	TGTGCCAGCAGTTTATCGTTCGAGCGGGGGTACAATGAGCAGTTCTTC
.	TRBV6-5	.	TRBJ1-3	CASTQGNTGNTIYF	TGTGCCAGCACACAGGGTAATACTGGAAACACCATATATTTT
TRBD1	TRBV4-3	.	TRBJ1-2	CASSQDSNRGNYGYTF	TGCGCCAGCAGCCAAGATTCTAACAGGGGGAACTATGGCTACACCTTC
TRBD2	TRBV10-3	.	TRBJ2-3	CAIRAKAGATDTQYF	TGTGCCATCAGGGCTAAAGCGGGGGCCACAGATACGCAGTATTTT
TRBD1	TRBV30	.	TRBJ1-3	CAWRRTPGTVGNTIYF	TGTGCCTGGAGACGCACCCCCGGGACAGTTGGAAACACCATATATTTT
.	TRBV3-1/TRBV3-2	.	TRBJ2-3	CASSQDTDTQYF	TGTGCCAGCAGCCAAGATACAGATACGCAGTATTTT
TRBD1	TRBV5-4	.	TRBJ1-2	CASSLNTGDFYGYTF	TGTGCCAGCAGCTTGAACACAGGGGATTTCTATGGCTACACCTTC
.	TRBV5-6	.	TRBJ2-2	CASRFGTVNTGELFF	TGTGCCAGCAGATTCGGGACGGTGAACACCGGGGAGCTGTTTTTT
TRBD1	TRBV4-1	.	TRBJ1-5	CASSQEQGASQPQHF	TGCGCCAGCAGCCAAGAGCAGGGGGCGAGTCAGCCCCAGCATTTT
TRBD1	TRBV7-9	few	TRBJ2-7	CASSPGGGYEQYF	TGTGCCAGCAGCCCAGGGGGCGGCTACGAGCAGTACTTC
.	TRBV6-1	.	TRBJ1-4	CASSEARTFRSGELFF	TGTGCCAGCAGTGAAGCCAGAACGTTCCGGTCGGGGGAACTGTTTTTT
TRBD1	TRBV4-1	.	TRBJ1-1	CASSQTGGRWRTSEAFF	TGCGCCAGCAGCCAGACAGGGGGCAGGTGGAGGACGTCTGAAGCTTTCTTT
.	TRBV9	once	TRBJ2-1	CASSERSRGSYNEQFF	TGTGCCAGCAGCGAGAGAAGTAGAGGATCCTACAATGAGCAGTTCTTC
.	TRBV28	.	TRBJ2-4	CASQSMGLAKNIQYF	TGTGCCAGCCAATCTATGGGACTAGCCAAAAACATTCAGTACTTC
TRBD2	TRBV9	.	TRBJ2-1	CASSATSGVYNEQFF	TGTGCCAGCAGCGCTACTAGCGGAGTCTACAATGAGCAGTTCTTC
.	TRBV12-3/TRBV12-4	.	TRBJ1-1	CASSSNTEAFF	TGTGCCAGCTCGTCGAACACTGAAGCTTTCTTT
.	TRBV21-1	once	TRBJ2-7	CASSKKGSGGAYEQYF	TGTGCCAGCAGCAAAAAAGGTAGCGGGGGGGCTTACGAGCAGTACTTC
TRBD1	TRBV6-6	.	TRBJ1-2	CASSSTPGGSHGYTF	TGTGCCAGCAGTTCCACGCCAGGGGGGTCCCATGGCTACACCTTC
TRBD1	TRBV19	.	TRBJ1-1	CASSSWTGLTGEAFF	TGTGCCAGTAGTTCTTGGACAGGGCTAACTGGTGAAGCTTTCTTT
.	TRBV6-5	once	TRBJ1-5	CASSYVANQPQHF	TGTGCCAGCAGTTACGTGGCAAATCAGCCCCAGCATTTT
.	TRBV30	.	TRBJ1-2	CAWSVRQGSPNGYTF	TGTGCCTGGAGTGTACGGCAGGGGAGCCCTAATGGCTACACCTTC
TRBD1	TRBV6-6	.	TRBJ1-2	CASSPTGEYYGYTF	TGTGCCAGCAGTCCCACAGGGGAGTACTATGGCTACACCTTC
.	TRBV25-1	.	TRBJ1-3	CASSELMGHLSGNTIYF	TGTGCCAGCAGTGAATTAATGGGGCATCTCTCTGGAAACACCATATATTTT